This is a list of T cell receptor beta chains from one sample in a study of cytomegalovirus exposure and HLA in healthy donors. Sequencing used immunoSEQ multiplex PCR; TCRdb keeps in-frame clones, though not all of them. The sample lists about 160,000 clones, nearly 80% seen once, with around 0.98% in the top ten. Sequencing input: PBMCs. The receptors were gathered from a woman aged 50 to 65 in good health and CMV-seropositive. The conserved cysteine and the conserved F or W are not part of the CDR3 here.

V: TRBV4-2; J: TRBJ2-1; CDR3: ASSKGQGPYNEQF
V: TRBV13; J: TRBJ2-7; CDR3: ASSLRGYEQY
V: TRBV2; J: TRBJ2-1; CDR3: ASSASVRYNEQF
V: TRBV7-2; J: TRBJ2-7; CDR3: ASSTDGAPYEQY
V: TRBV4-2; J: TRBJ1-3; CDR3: ASSPQWGPHSGNTIY
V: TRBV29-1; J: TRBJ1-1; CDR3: SVDGTGGNTEAF
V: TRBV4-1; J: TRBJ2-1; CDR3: ASSHSRDSSYGYNEQF
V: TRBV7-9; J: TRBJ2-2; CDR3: ASSSSGSRSGELF
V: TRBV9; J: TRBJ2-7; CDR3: ASSVGGGISYEQY
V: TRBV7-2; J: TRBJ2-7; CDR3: ASSLVGQLYEQY
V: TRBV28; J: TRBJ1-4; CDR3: ASSSGIFSEKLF
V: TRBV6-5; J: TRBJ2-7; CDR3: ASGSSGSYEQY
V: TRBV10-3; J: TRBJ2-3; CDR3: AITLGQGAGDTQY
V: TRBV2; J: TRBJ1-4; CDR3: ASRLRQINEKLF
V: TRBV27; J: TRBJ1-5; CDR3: ASSLAGGNNQPQH
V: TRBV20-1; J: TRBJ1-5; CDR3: SATGGQPQH
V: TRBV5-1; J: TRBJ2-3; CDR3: ASSSSGTDTQY
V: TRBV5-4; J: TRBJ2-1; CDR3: ASSLEGRGNEQF
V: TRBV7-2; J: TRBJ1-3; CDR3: ASSLERQVGNTIY
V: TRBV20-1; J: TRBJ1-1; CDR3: SAPAGPAAF
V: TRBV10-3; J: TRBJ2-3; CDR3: AISTPNRGGRKDTQY
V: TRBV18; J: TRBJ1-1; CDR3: ASSDRGAEAF
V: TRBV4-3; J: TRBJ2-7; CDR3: ASSQGLPGQGYYEQY
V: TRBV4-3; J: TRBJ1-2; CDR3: ASSQELSIYGYT
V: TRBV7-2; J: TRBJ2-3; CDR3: ASSLLAGTTSTDTQY
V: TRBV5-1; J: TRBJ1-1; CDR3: ASSPDWTGGGTEAF
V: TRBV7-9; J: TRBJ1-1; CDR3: ASSYRGSLNTEAF
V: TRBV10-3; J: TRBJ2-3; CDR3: AISGLAGSDTQY
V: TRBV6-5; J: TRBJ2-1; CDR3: ASSGATGSRYEQF
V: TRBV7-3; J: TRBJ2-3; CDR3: ASSPTLAVGTDTQY
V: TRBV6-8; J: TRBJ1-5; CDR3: ASSSSDWRSQSQH
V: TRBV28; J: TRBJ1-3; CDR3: ASSSDRTPGNTIY
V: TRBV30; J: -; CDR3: AWSVRVYEQY